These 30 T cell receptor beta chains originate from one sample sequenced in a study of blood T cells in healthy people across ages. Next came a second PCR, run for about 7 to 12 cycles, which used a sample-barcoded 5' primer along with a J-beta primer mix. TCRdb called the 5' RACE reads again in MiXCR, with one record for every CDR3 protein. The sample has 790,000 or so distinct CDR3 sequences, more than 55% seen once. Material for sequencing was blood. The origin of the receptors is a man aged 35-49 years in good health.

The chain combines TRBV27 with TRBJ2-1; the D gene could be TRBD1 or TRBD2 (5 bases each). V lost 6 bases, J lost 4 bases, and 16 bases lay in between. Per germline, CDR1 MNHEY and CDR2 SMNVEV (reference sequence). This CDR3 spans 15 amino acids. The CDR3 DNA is TGTGCCAGCAGACCGACGGGACCGAGATACAATGAGCAGTTCTTC. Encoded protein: CASRPTGPRYNEQFF.

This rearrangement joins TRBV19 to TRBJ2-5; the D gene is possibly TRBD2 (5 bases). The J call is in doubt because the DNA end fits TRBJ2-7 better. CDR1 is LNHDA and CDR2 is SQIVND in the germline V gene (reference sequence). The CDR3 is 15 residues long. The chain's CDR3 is CASSMLTEARDEQYF. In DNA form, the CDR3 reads TGTGCCAGTAGTATGTTGACGGAGGCACGGGACGAGCAGTACTTC.

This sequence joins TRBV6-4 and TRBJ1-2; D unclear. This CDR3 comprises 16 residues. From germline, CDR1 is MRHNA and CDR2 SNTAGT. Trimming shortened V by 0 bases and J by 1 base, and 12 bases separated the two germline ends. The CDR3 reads CASSDSFLRDNYGYTF. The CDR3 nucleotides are TGTGCCAGCAGTGACTCTTTTCTCCGGGATAACTATGGCTACACCTTC.

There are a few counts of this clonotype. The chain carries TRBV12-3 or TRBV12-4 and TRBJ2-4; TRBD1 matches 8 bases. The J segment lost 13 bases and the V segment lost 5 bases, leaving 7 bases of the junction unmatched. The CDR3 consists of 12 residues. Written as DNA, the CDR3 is TGTGCCAGCAGTGTTCAGGGGGCGAGGCAGTACTTC. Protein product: CASSVQGARQYF.

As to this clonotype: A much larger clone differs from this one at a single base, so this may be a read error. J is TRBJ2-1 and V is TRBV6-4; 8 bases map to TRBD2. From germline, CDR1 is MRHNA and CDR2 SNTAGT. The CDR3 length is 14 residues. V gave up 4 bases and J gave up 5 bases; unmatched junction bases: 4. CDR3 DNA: TGTGCCAGCAGTGGACGGGGGGGTAACAATGAGCAGTTCTTC. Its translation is CASSGRGGNNEQFF.

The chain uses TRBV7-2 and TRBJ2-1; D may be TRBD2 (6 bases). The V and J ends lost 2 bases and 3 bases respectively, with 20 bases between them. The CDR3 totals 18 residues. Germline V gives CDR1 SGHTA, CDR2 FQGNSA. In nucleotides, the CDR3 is TGTGCCAGCAGCTTATCGCCAGCGGGTGGAAGTATCTACAATGAGCAGTTCTTC. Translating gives CASSLSPAGGSIYNEQFF.

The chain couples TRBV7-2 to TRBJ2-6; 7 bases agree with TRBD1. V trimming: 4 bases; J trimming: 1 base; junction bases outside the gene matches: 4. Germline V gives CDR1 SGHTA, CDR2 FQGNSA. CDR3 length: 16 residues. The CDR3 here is CASSSMTGSGANVLTF. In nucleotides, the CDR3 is TGTGCCAGCAGCTCCATGACAGGGTCTGGGGCCAACGTCCTGACTTTC. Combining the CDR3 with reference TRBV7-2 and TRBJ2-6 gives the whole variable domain GAGVSQSPSNKVTEKGKDVELRCDPISGHTALYWYRQSLGQGLEFLIYFQGNSAPDKSGLPSDRFSAERTGGSVSTLTIQRTQQEDSAVYLCASSSMTGSGANVLTFGAGSRLTVL.

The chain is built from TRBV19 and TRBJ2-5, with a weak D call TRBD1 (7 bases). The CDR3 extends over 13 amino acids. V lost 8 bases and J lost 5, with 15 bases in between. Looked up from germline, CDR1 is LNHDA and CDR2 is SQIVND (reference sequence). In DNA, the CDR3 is TGTGCCAGTTGCAAGGGGGCGGGGGAGACCCAGTACTTC. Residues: CASCKGAGETQYF. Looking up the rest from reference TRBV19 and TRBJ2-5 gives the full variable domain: DGGITQSPKYLFRKEGQNVTLSCEQNLNHDAMYWYRQDPGQGLRLIYYSQIVNDFQKGDIAEGYSVSREKKESFPLTVTSAQKNPTAFYLCASCKGAGETQYFGPGTRLLVL.

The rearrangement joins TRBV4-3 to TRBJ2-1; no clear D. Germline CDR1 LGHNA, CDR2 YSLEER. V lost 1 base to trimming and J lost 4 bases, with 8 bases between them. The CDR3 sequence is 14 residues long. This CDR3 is CASSQGALYNEQFF. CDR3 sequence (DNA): TGCGCCAGCAGCCAAGGGGCCCTGTACAATGAGCAGTTCTTC.

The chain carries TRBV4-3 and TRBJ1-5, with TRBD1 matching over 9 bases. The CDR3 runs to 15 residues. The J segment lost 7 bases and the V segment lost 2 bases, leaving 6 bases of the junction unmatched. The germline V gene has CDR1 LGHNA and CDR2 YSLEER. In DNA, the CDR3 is TGCGCCAGCAGCCAATCTGGAACAGGGGGCCAGCCCCAGCATTTT. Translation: CASSQSGTGGQPQHF.

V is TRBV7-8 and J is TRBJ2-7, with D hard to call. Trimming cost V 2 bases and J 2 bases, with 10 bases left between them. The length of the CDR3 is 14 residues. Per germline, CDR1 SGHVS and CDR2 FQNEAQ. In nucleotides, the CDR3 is TGTGCCAGCAGCTTATTTCCAACAGCCTACGAGCAGTACTTC. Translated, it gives CASSLFPTAYEQYF. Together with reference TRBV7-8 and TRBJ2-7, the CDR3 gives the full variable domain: GAGVSQSPRYKVAKRGQDVALRCDPISGHVSLFWYQQALGQGPEFLTYFQNEAQLDKSGLPSDRFFAERPEGSVSTLKIQRTQQEDSAVYLCASSLFPTAYEQYFGPGTRLTVT.

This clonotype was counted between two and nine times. CDR3: CASSQGKGIQYF. The CDR3 nucleotides are TGCGCCAGCAGCCAAGGAAAGGGTATACAGTACTTC. The V gene is TRBV4-3, the J gene TRBJ2-7; D is ambiguous. The CDR3 has 12 residues. The V end lost 1 base, the J end lost 10 bases, and 11 bases lay between the germline ends. Germline V gene sequence: CDR1 LGHNA, CDR2 YSLEER.

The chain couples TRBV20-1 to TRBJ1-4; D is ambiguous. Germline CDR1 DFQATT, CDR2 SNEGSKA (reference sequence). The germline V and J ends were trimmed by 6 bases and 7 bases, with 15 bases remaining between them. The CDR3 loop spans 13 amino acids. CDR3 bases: TGCAGTGCCCTCCTTGGGCAGCTTGAAAAACTGTTTTTT. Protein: CSALLGQLEKLFF.

CDR3 residues: CASSLPRGGAVVGYTF. The CDR3 DNA sequence: TGTGCCAGCAGCTTACCTCGGGGAGGGGCAGTAGTTGGCTACACCTTC. This rearrangement joins TRBV11-2 to TRBJ1-2, with D possibly TRBD1 on 5 matching bases. The CDR3 runs to 16 residues. Deletions cut 2 bases from V and 7 bases from J, with 20 bases between. Germline CDR1 SGHAT, CDR2 FQNNGV.

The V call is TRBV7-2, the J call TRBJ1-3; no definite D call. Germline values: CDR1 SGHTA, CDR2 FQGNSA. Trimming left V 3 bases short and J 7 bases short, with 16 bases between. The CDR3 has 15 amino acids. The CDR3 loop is CASSLPQPGRNTIYF. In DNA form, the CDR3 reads TGTGCCAGCAGCTTGCCCCAACCGGGGAGGAACACCATATATTTT.

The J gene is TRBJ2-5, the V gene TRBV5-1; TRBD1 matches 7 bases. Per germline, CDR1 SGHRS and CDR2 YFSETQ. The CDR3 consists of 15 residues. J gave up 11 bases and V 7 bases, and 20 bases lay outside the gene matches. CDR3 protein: CASAGEGQSLAEQYF. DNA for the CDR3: TGCGCCAGCGCGGGCGAGGGACAGTCGCTCGCGGAGCAGTACTTC. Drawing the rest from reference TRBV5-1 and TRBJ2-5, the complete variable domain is KAGVTQTPRYLIKTRGQQVTLSCSPISGHRSVSWYQQTPGQGLQFLFEYFSETQRNKGNFPGRFSGRQFSNSRSEMNVSTLELGDSALYLCASAGEGQSLAEQYFGPGTRLLVL.

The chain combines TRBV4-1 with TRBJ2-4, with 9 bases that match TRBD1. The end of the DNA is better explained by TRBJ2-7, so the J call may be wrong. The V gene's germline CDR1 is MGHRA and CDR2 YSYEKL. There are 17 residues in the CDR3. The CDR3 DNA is TGCGCCAGCAGCCAAGATATCTTTGGGACAGGGTATTACGAGCAGTACTTC. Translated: CASSQDIFGTGYYEQYF.

CDR3 sequence reads: CASAGTLESTDTQYF. CDR3 in DNA: TGTGCCAGCGCTGGGACATTAGAAAGCACAGATACGCAGTATTTT. V is TRBV28 and J is TRBJ2-3; D may be TRBD1 (6 bases). CDR1 is MDHEN and CDR2 is SYDVKM in the germline V gene. V was clipped by 8 bases and J by 0 bases, with 15 bases between them. This CDR3 comprises 15 residues.

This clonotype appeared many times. The CDR3 loop reads CASSGTSGANEQFF. For the CDR3, the DNA is TGTGCCAGCAGTGGGACTAGCGGGGCCAATGAGCAGTTCTTC. The chain links TRBV6-4 to TRBJ2-1, with TRBD2 matching 12 bases. V shed 4 bases and J 6 bases; nucleotides not matched to a gene: 1. Germline CDR1 is MRHNA and CDR2 is SNTAGT. The CDR3 consists of 14 residues.

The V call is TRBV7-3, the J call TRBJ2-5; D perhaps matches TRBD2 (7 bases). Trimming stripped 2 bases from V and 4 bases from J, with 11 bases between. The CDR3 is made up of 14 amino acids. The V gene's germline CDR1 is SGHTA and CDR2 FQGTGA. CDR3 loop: CASSLQGRGETQYF. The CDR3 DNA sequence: TGTGCCAGCAGCTTACAGGGGAGGGGAGAGACCCAGTACTTC.

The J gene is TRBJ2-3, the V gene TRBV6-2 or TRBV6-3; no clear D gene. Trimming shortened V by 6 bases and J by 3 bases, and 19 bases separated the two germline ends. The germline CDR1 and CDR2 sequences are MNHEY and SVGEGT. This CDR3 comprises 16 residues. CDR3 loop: CASSHSETVETDTQYF. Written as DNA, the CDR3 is TGTGCCAGCAGCCATTCAGAAACAGTCGAGACAGATACGCAGTATTTT.

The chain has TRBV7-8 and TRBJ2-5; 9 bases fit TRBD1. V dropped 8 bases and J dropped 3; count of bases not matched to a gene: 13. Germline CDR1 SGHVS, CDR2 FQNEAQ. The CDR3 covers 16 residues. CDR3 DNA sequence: TGTGCCAGCGCGCGAAACCCCGGGACAGGGAAAGAGACCCAGTACTTC. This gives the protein CASARNPGTGKETQYF.

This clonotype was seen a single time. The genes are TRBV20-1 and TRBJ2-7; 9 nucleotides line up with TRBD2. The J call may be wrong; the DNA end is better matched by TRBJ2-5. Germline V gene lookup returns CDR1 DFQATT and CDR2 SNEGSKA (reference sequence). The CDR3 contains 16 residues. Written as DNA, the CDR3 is TGCAGTGCTAGAGATGCGGCGGGGGGGAGCTGGGAGACCCAGTACTTC. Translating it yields CSARDAAGGSWETQYF.

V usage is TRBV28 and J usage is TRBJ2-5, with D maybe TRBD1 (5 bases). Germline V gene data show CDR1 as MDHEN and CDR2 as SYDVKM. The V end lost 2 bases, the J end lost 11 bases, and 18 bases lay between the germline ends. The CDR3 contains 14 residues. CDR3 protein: CASSLRAGMQEQYF. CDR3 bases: TGTGCCAGCAGTTTAAGGGCAGGGATGCAGGAGCAGTACTTC.

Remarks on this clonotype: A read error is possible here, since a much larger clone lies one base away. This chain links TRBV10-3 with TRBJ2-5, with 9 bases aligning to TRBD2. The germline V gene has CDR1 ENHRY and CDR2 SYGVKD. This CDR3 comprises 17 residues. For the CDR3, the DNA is TGTGCCACCAGTCCGTCCTTTAGCGGGAGTATCCAAGAGACCCAGTACTTC. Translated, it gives CATSPSFSGSIQETQYF.

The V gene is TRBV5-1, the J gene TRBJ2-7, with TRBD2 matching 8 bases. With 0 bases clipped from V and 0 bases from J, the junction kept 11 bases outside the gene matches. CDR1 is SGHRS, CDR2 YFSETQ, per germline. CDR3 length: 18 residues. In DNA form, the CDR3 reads TGCGCCAGCAGCTTGGCCGGCATAGCGGGGAGCAACTCCTACGAGCAGTACTTC. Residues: CASSLAGIAGSNSYEQYF.

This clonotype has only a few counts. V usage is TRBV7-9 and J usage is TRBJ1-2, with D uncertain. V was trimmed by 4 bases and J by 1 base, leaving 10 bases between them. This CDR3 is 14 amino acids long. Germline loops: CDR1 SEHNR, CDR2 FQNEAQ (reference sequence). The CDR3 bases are TGTGCCAGCAGCTCGAGCCGGATTAACTATGGCTACACCTTC. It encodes CASSSSRINYGYTF.

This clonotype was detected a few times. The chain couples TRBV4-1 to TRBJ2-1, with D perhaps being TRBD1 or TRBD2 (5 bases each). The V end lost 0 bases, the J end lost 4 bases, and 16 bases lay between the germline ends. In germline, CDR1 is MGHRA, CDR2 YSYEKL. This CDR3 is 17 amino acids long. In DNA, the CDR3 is TGCGCCAGCAGCCAAGATGGATGGGGGTCTGGGTACAATGAGCAGTTCTTC. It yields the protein CASSQDGWGSGYNEQFF.

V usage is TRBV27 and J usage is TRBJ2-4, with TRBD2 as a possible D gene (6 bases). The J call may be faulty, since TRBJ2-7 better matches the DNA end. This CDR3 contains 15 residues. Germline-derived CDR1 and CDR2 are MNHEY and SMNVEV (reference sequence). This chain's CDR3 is CASSLFTSGSSEQYF. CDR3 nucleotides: TGTGCCAGCAGTTTATTTACCAGCGGGTCTAGCGAGCAGTACTTC.

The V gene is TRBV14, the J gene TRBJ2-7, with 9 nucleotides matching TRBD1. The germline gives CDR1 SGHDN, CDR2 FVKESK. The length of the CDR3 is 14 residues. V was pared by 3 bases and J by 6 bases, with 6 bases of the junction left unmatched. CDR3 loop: CASSQGDRVSEQYF. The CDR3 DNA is TGTGCCAGCAGCCAGGGGGACAGGGTATCCGAGCAGTACTTC. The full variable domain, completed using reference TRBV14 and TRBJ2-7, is EAGVTQFPSHSVIEKGQTVTLRCDPISGHDNLYWYRRVMGKEIKFLLHFVKESKQDESGMPNNRFLAERTGGTYSTLKVQPAELEDSGVYFCASSQGDRVSEQYFGPGTRLTVT.